Given below is one T cell receptor (beta chain) in context. What it binds is unknown. The V end lost 5 bases, the J end lost 5 bases, and 10 bases lay between the germline ends. The CDR3 runs 12 residues. The germline gives CDR1 SGHDN, CDR2 FVKESK. These data come from a study of long-term antiretroviral therapy in people with HIV. Findings and limits, study-wide: HIV repertoires covered narrower CDR3 length ranges than controls did.

The assay used was immunoSEQ (version v3.0), run at survey level. Produced via immunoSEQ multiplex PCR; TCRdb's table is partial and in-frame only. The repertoire consists of approximately 15,000 clones, with approximately 80% occurring once and the leading ten covering approximately 20%. The origin of this receptor is a middle-aged man with HIV. The chain joins TRBV14 to TRBJ2-7, with D hard to call. Here the sequenced sample was unsorted PBMCs, taken just before starting antiretroviral therapy. CDR3: CASSSFYDEQYF. The CDR3 DNA is TGTGCCAGCAGCTCGTTCTATGACGAGCAGTACTTC. The whole variable domain, filled in from reference TRBV14 and TRBJ2-7, reads EAGVTQFPSHSVIEKGQTVTLRCDPISGHDNLYWYRRVMGKEIKFLLHFVKESKQDESGMPNNRFLAERTGGTYSTLKVQPAELEDSGVYFCASSSFYDEQYFGPGTRLTVT.